Included here is one T cell receptor beta chain sequence, with context. The sample originates from a study of blood T cell repertoires in COVID-19. CDR3 size: 13 residues. V gave up 0 bases and J gave up 9 bases, with 11 bases separating them. CDR1 is SGHVS, CDR2 FNYEAQ, per germline. Per the original methods: Amplified reference gene primers provided the basis for estimating nucleated cell counts. Sequencing was performed with immunoSEQ multiplex PCR; in TCRdb, only in-frame clones are kept and a portion is missing. V and J calls and clone size are given by that table; D and trimming were obtained from the DNA. The sample lists approximately 290,000 clones, 80% to 90% occurring once.

Sequenced sample: PBMCs or T cells enriched from blood (not recorded which). The receptor was derived from a woman in her twenties or thirties who had recovered from COVID-19. V usage is TRBV7-6 and J usage is TRBJ2-5; D may be TRBD2 (6 bases). CDR3 sequence reads: CASSLALGEAQYF. CDR3 nucleotide sequence: TGTGCCAGCAGCTTAGCGCTGGGGGAGGCCCAGTACTTC.